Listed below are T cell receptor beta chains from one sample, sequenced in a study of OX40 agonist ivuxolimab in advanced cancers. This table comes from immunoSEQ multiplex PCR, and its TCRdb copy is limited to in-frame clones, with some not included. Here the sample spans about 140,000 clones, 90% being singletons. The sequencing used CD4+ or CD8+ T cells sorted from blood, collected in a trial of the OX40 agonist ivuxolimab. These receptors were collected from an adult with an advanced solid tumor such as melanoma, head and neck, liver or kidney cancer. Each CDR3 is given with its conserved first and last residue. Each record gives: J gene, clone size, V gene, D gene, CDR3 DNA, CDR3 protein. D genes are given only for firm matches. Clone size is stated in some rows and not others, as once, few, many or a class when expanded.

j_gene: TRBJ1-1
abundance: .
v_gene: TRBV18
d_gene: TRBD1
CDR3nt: TGTGCCAGCTCACTGGGACAGGTAGAATTGGGGTTTGGTGAAGCTTTCTTT
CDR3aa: CASSLGQVELGFGEAFF

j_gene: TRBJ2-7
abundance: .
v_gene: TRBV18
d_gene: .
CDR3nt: TGTGCCAGCTCACAAGGCAGCACCTACGAGCAGTACTTC
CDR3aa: CASSQGSTYEQYF

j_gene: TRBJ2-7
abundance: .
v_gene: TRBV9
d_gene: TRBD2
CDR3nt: TGTGCCAGCAGCGTAGGGACTAGCGTGAACTCCTACGAGCAGTACTTC
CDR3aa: CASSVGTSVNSYEQYF

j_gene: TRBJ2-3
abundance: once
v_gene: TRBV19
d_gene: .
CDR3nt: TGTGCCAGTACCCCGGGGCAGACTACAGATACGCAGTATTTT
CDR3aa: CASTPGQTTDTQYF

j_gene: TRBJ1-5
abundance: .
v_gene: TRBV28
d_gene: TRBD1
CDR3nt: TGTGCCAGCCATGACAGGGGGCGAAGTCAGCCCCAGCATTTT
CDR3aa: CASHDRGRSQPQHF

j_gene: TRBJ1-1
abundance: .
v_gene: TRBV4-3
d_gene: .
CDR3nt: TGCGCCAGCAGCCAAGGAGGACATTCAGCTTTCTTT
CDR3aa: CASSQGGHSAFF

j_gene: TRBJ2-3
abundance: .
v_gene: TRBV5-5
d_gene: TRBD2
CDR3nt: TGTGCCAGCAGGTCCAAGCTAGCGGGAGAAGTGCAAGATACGCAGTATTTT
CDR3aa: CASRSKLAGEVQDTQYF

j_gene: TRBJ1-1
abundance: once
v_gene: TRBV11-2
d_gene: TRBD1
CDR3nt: TGTGCCAGCGACAGGGGCGGAGGAACCTTGAACACTGAAGCTTTCTTT
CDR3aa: CASDRGGGTLNTEAFF

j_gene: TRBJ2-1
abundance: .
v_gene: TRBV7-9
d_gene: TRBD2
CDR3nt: TGTGCCAGCAGCTTAAGGGGACTAGGAAGCTCCTACAATGAGCAGTTCTTC
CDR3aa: CASSLRGLGSSYNEQFF

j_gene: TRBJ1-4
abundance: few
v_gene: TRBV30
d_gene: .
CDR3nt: TGTGCCTGGAGTCAGGGGAATGAAAAACTGTTTTTT
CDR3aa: CAWSQGNEKLFF

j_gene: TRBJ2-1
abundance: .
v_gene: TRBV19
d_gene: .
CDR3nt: TGTGCCAGTAGTATATATCCCCCGACCTATCTCACGTCGAGCTCCTACAATGAGCAGTTCTTC
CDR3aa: CASSIYPPTYLTSSSYNEQFF

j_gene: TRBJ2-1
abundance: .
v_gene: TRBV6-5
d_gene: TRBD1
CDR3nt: TGTGCCAGCAGTTACGAAGGACAGGGCAGCAATGAGCAGTTCTTC
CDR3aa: CASSYEGQGSNEQFF

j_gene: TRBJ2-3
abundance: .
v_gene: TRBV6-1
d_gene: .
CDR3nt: TGTGCCAGCACCAAGGAGGGGGATACGCAGTATTTT
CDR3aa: CASTKEGDTQYF

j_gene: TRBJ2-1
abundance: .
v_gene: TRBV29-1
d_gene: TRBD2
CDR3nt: TGCAGCGCTGCTAGCGGGAGTTACAATGAGCAGTTCTTC
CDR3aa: CSAASGSYNEQFF

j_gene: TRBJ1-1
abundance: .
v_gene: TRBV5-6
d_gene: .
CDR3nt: TGTGCCAGCAGCTCGCAGGGAGTGGAGGTTTTGGAAGCTTTCTTT
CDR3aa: CASSSQGVEVLEAFF

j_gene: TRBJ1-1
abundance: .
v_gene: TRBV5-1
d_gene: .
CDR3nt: TGCGCCAGCAGCTTAGGTAGGGGGTCTAACACTGAAGCTTTCTTT
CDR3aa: CASSLGRGSNTEAFF